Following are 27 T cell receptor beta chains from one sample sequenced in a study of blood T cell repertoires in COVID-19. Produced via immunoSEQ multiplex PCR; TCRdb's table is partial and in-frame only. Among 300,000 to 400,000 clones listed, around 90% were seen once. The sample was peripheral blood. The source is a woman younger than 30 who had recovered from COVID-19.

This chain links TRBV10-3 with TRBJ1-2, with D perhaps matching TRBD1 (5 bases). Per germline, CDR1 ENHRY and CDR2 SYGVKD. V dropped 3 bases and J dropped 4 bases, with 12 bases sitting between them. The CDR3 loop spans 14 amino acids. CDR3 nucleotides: TGTGCCATCAGTGACAGTCAGGGTCGCTATGGCTACACCTTC. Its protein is CAISDSQGRYGYTF.

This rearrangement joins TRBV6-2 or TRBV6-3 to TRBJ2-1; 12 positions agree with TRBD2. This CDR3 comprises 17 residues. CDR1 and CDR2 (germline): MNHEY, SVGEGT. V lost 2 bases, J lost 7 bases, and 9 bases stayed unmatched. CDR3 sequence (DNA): TGTGCCAGCAGTTACGACGTGACTAGCGGGAGTATAAATGAGCAGTTCTTC. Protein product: CASSYDVTSGSINEQFF.

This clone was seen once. The chain's CDR3 is CASSITVSTDTQYF. CDR3 DNA: TGTGCCAGTAGTATAACGGTTAGCACAGATACGCAGTATTTT. The chain carries TRBV19 and TRBJ2-3; D ambiguous. Germline assignment: CDR1 LNHDA and CDR2 SQIVND (reference sequence). The CDR3 has 14 residues. V lost 2 bases, J lost 0 bases, and 6 bases lay in between. The whole variable domain, filled in from reference TRBV19 and TRBJ2-3, reads DGGITQSPKYLFRKEGQNVTLSCEQNLNHDAMYWYRQDPGQGLRLIYYSQIVNDFQKGDIAEGYSVSREKKESFPLTVTSAQKNPTAFYLCASSITVSTDTQYFGPGTRLTVL.

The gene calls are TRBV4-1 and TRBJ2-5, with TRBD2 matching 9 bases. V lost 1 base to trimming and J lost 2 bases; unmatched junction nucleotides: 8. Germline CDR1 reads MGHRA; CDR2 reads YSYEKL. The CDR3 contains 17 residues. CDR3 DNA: TGCGCCAGCAGCCAAGTAGTAGCGGGAGTAGGGCAAGAGACCCAGTACTTC. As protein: CASSQVVAGVGQETQYF.

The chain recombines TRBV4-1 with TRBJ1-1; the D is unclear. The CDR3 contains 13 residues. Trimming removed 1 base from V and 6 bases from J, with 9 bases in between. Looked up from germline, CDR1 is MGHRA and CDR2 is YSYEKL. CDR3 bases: TGCGCCAGCAGCCAAGTAGCACACGCTGAAGCTTTCTTT. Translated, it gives CASSQVAHAEAFF.

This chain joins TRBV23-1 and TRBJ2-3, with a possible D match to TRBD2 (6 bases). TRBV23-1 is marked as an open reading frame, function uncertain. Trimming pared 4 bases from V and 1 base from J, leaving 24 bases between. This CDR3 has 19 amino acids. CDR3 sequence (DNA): TGCGCCAGCAGTCGACCAGAGGGATGCCGGGACTGGGGCACAGATACGCAGTATTTT. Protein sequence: CASSRPEGCRDWGTDTQYF.

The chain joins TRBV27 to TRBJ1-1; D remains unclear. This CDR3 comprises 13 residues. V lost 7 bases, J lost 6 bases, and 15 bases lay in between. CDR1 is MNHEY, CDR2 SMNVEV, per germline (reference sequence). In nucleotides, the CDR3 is TGTGCCAGCAAACAACCGGTAAGCGCTGAAGCTTTCTTT. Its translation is CASKQPVSAEAFF.

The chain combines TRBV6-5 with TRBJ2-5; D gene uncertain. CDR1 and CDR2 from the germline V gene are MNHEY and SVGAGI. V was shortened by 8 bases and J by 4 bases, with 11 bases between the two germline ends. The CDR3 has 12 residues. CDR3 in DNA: TGTGCCAGCGGGCAGGTTGGAGAGACCCAGTACTTC. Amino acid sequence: CASGQVGETQYF.

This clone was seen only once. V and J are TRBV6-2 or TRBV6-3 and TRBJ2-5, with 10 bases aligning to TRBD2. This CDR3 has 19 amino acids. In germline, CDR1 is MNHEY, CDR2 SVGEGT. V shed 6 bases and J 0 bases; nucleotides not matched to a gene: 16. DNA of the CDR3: TGTGCCAGCAGCCGACTAGCGGGCCGAGGGCGGGCAAACCAAGAGACCCAGTACTTC. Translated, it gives CASSRLAGRGRANQETQYF.

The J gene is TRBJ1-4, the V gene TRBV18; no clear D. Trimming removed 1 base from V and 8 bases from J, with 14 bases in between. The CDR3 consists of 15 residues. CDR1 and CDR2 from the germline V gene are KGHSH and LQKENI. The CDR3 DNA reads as TGTGCCAGCTCACCACGGACCGGGGAGCGGGAAAAACTGTTTTTT. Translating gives CASSPRTGEREKLFF.

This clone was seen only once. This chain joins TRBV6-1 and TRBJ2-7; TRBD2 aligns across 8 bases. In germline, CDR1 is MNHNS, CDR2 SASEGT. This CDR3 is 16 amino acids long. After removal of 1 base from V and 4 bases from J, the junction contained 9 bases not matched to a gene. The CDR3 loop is CASSEVVLAGPYEQYV. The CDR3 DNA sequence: TGTGCCAGCAGTGAAGTCGTTCTAGCGGGCCCATACGAGCAGTACGTC.

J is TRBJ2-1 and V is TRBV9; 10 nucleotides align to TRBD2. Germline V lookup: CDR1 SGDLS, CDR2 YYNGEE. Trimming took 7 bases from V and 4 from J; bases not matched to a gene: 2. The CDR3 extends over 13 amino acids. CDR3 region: CASATSGYNEQFF. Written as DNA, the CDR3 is TGTGCCAGCGCGACTAGCGGGTACAATGAGCAGTTCTTC.

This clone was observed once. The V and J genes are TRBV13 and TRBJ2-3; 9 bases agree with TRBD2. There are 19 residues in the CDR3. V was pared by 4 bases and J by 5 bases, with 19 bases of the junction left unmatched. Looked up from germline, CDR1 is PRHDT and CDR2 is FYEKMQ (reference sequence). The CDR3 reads CASSSLDLAGAPLKDTQYF. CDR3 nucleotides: TGTGCCAGCAGCTCCTTAGATTTAGCGGGAGCTCCGCTCAAAGATACGCAGTATTTT.

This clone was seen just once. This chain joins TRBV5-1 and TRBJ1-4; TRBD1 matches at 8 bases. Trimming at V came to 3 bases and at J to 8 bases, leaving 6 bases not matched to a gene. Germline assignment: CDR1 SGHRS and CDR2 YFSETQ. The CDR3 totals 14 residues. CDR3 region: CASSSQGAEEKLFF. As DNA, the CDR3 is TGCGCCAGCAGCTCTCAGGGGGCCGAAGAAAAACTGTTTTTT.

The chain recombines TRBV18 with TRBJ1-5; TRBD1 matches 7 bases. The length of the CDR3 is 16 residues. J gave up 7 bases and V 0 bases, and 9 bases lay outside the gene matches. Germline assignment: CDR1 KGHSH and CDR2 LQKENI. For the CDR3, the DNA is TGTGCCAGCTCACCACCGTTGGTTCAGGGGGAACAGCCCCAGCATTTT. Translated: CASSPPLVQGEQPQHF.

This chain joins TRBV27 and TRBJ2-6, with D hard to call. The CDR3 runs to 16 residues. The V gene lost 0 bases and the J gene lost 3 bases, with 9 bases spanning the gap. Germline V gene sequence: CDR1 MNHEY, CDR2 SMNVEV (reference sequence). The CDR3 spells CASSLSRGNGANVLTF. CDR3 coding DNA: TGTGCCAGCAGTTTATCTAGAGGAAATGGGGCCAACGTCCTGACTTTC.

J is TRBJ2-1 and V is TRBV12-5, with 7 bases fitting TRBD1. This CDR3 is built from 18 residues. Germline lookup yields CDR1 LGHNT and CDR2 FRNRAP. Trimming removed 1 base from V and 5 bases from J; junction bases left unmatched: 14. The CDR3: CASGLAFLGQAEDNEQFF. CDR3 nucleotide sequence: TGTGCTAGTGGTTTGGCCTTCCTCGGACAGGCCGAAGACAATGAGCAGTTCTTC.

The CDR3 nucleotides read TGTGCCAGTAGTATAGATCGGCCAGGGGGAAGTAATTCACCCCTCCACTTT. The encoded protein is CASSIDRPGGSNSPLHF. This chain links TRBV19 with TRBJ1-6; 7 bases are shared with TRBD1. Germline trimming cut 0 bases from V and 6 bases from J; bases unmatched to any gene: 8. This CDR3 comprises 17 residues. Germline V lookup: CDR1 LNHDA, CDR2 SQIVND (reference sequence).

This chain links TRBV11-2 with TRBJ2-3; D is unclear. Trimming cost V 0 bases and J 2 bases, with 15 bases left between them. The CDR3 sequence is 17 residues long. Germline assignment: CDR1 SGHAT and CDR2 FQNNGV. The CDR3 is CASSLDRGASYTDTQYF. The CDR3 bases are TGTGCCAGCAGCTTAGATCGCGGCGCTTCTTACACAGATACGCAGTATTTT.

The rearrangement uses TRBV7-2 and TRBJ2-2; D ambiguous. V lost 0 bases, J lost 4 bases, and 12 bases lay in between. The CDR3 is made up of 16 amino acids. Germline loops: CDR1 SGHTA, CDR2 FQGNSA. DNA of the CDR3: TGTGCCAGCAGCTTAGCTGCCGGGTCCCCCACCGGGGAGCTGTTTTTT. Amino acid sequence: CASSLAAGSPTGELFF.

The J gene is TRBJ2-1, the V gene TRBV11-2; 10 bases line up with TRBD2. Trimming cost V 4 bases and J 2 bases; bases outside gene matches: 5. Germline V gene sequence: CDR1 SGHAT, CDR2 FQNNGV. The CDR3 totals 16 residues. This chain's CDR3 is CASSSILAGPYNEQFF. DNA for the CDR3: TGTGCCAGCAGCTCGATACTAGCGGGACCCTACAATGAGCAGTTCTTC. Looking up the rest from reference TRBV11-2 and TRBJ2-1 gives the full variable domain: EAGVAQSPRYKIIEKRQSVAFWCNPISGHATLYWYQQILGQGPKLLIQFQNNGVVDDSQLPKDRFSAERLKGVDSTLKIQPAKLEDSAVYLCASSSILAGPYNEQFFGPGTRLTVL.

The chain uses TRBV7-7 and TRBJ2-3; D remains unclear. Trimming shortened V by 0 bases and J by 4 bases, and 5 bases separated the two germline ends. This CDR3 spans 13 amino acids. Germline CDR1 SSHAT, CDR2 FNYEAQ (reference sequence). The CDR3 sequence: CASSLAFADTQYF. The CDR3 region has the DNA TGTGCCAGCAGCTTAGCGTTCGCAGATACGCAGTATTTT.

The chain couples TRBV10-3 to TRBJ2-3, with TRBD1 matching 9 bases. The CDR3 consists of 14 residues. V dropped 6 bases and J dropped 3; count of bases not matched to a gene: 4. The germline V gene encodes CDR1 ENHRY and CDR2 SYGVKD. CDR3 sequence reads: CAIRGQGRTDTQYF. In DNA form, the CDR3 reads TGTGCCATCAGAGGACAGGGGAGGACAGATACGCAGTATTTT.

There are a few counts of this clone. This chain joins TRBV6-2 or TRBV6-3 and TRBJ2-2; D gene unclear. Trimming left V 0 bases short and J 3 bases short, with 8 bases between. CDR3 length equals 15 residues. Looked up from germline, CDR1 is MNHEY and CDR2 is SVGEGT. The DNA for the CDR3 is TGTGCCAGCAGTTACTCATTCTATTACACCGGGGAGCTGTTTTTT. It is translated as CASSYSFYYTGELFF.

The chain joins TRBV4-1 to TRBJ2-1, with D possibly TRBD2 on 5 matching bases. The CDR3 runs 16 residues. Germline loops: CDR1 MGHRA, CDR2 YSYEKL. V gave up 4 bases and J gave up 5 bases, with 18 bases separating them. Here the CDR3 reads CASSLRDFKSDNEQFF. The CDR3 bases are TGCGCCAGCAGCCTCCGGGATTTCAAGTCCGACAATGAGCAGTTCTTC.

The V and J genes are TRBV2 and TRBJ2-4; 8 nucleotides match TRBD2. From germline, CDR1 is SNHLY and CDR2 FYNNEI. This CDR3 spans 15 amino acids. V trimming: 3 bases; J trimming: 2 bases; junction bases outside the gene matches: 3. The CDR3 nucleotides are TGTGCCAGCAGTGAGATTAGCGGGACCAAAAACATTCAGTACTTC. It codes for CASSEISGTKNIQYF.

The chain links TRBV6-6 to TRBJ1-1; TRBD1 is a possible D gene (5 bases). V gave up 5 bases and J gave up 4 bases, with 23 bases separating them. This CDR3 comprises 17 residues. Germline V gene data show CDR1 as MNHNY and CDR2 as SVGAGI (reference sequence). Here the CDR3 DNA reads TGTGCCAGCAGTCGGGGGGGGGAGGGAACGTGGGGCACTGAAGCTTTCTTT. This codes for CASSRGGEGTWGTEAFF.